This is a list of T cell receptor beta chains from one sample in a study of blood T cell repertoires in COVID-19. Assay used: immunoSEQ multiplex PCR; TCRdb lists only in-frame clones, some missing. The sample lists around 68,000 clones, about 81% seen once, with 9.2% in the top ten. Sequences were obtained from peripheral blood. These receptors were collected from a human donor in a cohort sampled during active COVID-19. Each CDR3 is given with its conserved first and last residue. Each record gives: D gene, V gene, J gene, CDR3 length, clone size, CDR3 protein, CDR3 DNA. The D gene is left open where the match is weak. The listing skips clone size in some rows; elsewhere it reads once, few, many or a size class.

-,TRBV11-2,TRBJ1-1,15,once,CASSLVGGVNTEAFF,TGTGCCAGCAGCTTAGTAGGCGGGGTGAACACTGAAGCTTTCTTT
TRBD2,TRBV5-1,TRBJ2-3,14,-,CASSSEVAGNTQYF,TGCGCCAGCAGCTCTGAGGTAGCGGGAAATACGCAGTATTTT
TRBD1,TRBV6-6,TRBJ1-2,14,-,CASSKGQADYGYTF,TGTGCCAGCAGTAAAGGACAGGCCGACTATGGCTACACCTTC
TRBD1,TRBV27,TRBJ1-1,13,-,CASSLAGQGAYFF,TGTGCCAGCAGTTTGGCGGGACAGGGGGCTTATTTCTTT
-,TRBV5-1,TRBJ1-4,16,-,CASSLRGGGTNEKLFF,TGCGCCAGCAGCTTGCGAGGAGGAGGAACTAATGAAAAACTGTTTTTT
-,TRBV2,TRBJ2-5,18,-,CASSEGVLGTAGGETQYF,TGTGCCAGCAGCGAAGGGGTATTGGGTACGGCGGGTGGTGAGACCCAGTACTTC
TRBD1,TRBV28,TRBJ1-1,16,-,CASSLDPGQGRTEAFF,TGTGCCAGCAGTCTCGATCCGGGACAGGGGCGTACTGAAGCTTTCTTT
TRBD2,TRBV24-1,TRBJ2-1,16,-,CATSDLETSGRGEQFF,TGTGCCACCAGTGATTTAGAGACTAGCGGGAGGGGTGAGCAGTTCTTC
TRBD1,TRBV19,TRBJ2-6,20,few,CASSNQSPGTASSGANVLTF,TGTGCCAGTAGTAACCAATCACCCGGGACAGCGAGCTCTGGGGCCAACGTCCTGACTTTC
TRBD1,TRBV4-1,TRBJ2-1,17,few,CASSQPPGDRAYNEQFF,TGCGCCAGCAGCCAACCCCCAGGGGACAGGGCCTACAATGAGCAGTTCTTC
-,TRBV24-1,TRBJ2-1,12,-,CATSSGVNEQFF,TGTGCCACCAGCTCGGGGGTAAATGAGCAGTTCTTC
TRBD2,TRBV27,TRBJ2-5,19,-,CASRNLGLAVPGAQETQYF,TGTGCCAGCAGAAATCTGGGACTAGCGGTCCCTGGAGCCCAAGAGACCCAGTACTTC
-,TRBV1,TRBJ1-1,16,-,CTSSPGLPICDTEAFF,TGCACCAGCAGCCCGGGACTCCCGATCTGCGACACTGAAGCTTTCTTT
-,TRBV2,TRBJ1-2,15,-,CASRDRDWGYYGYTF,TGTGCCAGCAGGGACCGGGACTGGGGCTACTATGGCTACACCTTC
TRBD2,TRBV7-9,TRBJ2-3,17,-,CASSLPELAGVGDTQYF,TGTGCCAGCAGCTTACCCGAACTAGCGGGAGTGGGAGATACGCAGTATTTT
TRBD1,TRBV27,TRBJ1-6,13,-,CASRTGVNSPLHF,TGTGCCAGCAGGACAGGGGTGAATTCACCCCTCCACTTT
TRBD1,TRBV27,TRBJ1-1,14,-,CASSARGLLDEAFF,TGTGCCAGCAGTGCCAGGGGGCTTTTGGATGAAGCTTTCTTT
-,TRBV5-6,TRBJ2-1,15,-,CASSYQGGFYNEQFF,TGTGCCAGCAGCTACCAAGGGGGATTCTACAATGAGCAGTTCTTC
-,TRBV3-1/TRBV3-2,TRBJ2-3,11,-,CASSQTNTQYF,TGTGCCAGCAGCCAGACTAATACGCAGTATTTT
-,TRBV7-6,TRBJ2-2,13,-,CASSLEATGELFF,TGTGCCAGCAGCTTAGAAGCCACCGGGGAGCTGTTTTTT
TRBD1,TRBV28,TRBJ1-6,16,-,CASSPRFGQGHSPLHF,TGTGCCAGCAGTCCCCGTTTCGGACAGGGGCATTCACCCCTCCACTTT
-,TRBV19,TRBJ1-5,15,-,CASSIAREGNQPQHF,TGTGCCAGTAGTATAGCCAGGGAGGGCAATCAGCCCCAGCATTTT
TRBD1,TRBV7-9,TRBJ2-7,18,-,CASSTSRTGARSNYEQYF,TGTGCCAGCAGCACTTCCCGGACAGGGGCCCGAAGTAACTACGAGCAGTACTTC
-,TRBV6-5,TRBJ1-6,15,-,CASSSSGSDNSPLHF,TGTGCCAGCAGTTCATCAGGGTCCGATAATTCACCCCTCCACTTT
-,TRBV19,TRBJ2-2,16,-,CASSQRSLAGTGELFF,TGTGCCAGTAGTCAGCGGAGTCTAGCTGGGACCGGGGAGCTGTTTTTT
TRBD1,TRBV27,TRBJ2-7,12,-,CASGTGSYEQYF,TGTGCCAGCGGGACAGGGTCCTACGAGCAGTACTTC
-,TRBV12-3/TRBV12-4,TRBJ2-5,13,-,CASRAGATETQYF,TGTGCCAGCAGGGCAGGGGCTACAGAGACCCAGTACTTC
TRBD2,TRBV30,TRBJ2-3,14,many,CAWSSGTYTDTQYF,TGTGCCTGGTCCAGCGGGACTTACACAGATACGCAGTATTTT